These 6 T cell receptor beta chains share one sample of origin, sequenced in a study of T cell responses to AZD1222 COVID-19 vaccine (dated by TCRdb to about 2021). According to the study, the label for this sample's time point signals: baseline before first vaccination. The library came from the immunoSEQ multiplex PCR assay. TCRdb mirrors the immuneACCESS table, restricted to in-frame sequences. Some clones are absent from its copies; in checked studies, under half trace to an unresolved V gene, and the reason for the others is unknown. The table for this sample lists 160,000 or so clones; roughly 89% of them were counted only once. 1.5% to 2% of the sample lies in the top ten. Material: peripheral blood, obtained on day 0 of AZD1222 vaccination. These receptors all come from an adult in good health.

The V call is TRBV19, the J call TRBJ2-1, with 12 bases that match TRBD2. The CDR3 loop spans 14 amino acids. Germline V gives CDR1 LNHDA, CDR2 SQIVND (reference sequence). V lost 8 bases to trimming and J lost 5 bases; unmatched junction nucleotides: 4. The CDR3 protein is CASCLAGGDNEQFF. CDR3 sequence (DNA): TGTGCCAGTTGCCTAGCGGGAGGGGACAATGAGCAGTTCTTC. The full variable domain, completed using reference TRBV19 and TRBJ2-1, is DGGITQSPKYLFRKEGQNVTLSCEQNLNHDAMYWYRQDPGQGLRLIYYSQIVNDFQKGDIAEGYSVSREKKESFPLTVTSAQKNPTAFYLCASCLAGGDNEQFFGPGTRLTVL.

This clone was seen only once. The rearrangement joins TRBV7-9 to TRBJ1-3; D gene uncertain. The germline gives CDR1 SEHNR, CDR2 FQNEAQ (reference sequence). This CDR3 spans 13 amino acids. With 1 base removed from V and 2 bases from J, the gap between germline ends came to 3 bases. CDR3 in DNA: TGTGCCAGCAGCTTAGACACTGGAAACACCATATATTTT. Protein sequence: CASSLDTGNTIYF.

The chain carries TRBV18 and TRBJ2-7; TRBD1 is a possible D gene (6 bases). The V end lost 1 base, the J end lost 7 bases, and 17 bases lay between the germline ends. The CDR3 runs to 15 residues. Germline CDR1 and CDR2: KGHSH and LQKENI. The CDR3 reads CASSPLQEEGGEQYF. CDR3 nucleotide sequence: TGTGCCAGCTCACCACTTCAGGAGGAAGGGGGTGAGCAGTACTTC.

This chain links TRBV9 with TRBJ2-2; tentatively, D is TRBD1 or TRBD2 (6 bases each). From germline, CDR1 is SGDLS and CDR2 YYNGEE. Between the trimmed V and J ends, which lost 0 bases and 6 bases, there was a span of 12 bases. The CDR3 extends over 15 amino acids. Here the CDR3 DNA reads TGTGCCAGCAGCGTAGAGAGGGGGGAGGCCGGGGAGCTGTTTTTT. It codes for CASSVERGEAGELFF.

The chain links TRBV14 to TRBJ2-7; possibly TRBD1 or TRBD2 for D (5 bases each). The germline gives CDR1 SGHDN, CDR2 FVKESK. Between the trimmed V and J ends, which lost 9 bases and 0 bases, there was a span of 15 bases. This CDR3 is 14 amino acids long. The CDR3 sequence is CASSKEGFSYEQYF. DNA of the CDR3: TGTGCCAGTTCTAAAGAGGGGTTCTCCTACGAGCAGTACTTC.

V and J are TRBV3-1 (or the pseudogene TRBV3-2) and TRBJ1-5; 9 bases line up with TRBD1. J was trimmed by 4 bases and V by 4 bases; bases with no gene match: 2. The germline CDR1 and CDR2 sequences are LGHDT and YNNKEL (reference sequence). CDR3 length: 14 amino acids. CDR3 DNA: TGTGCCAGCAGCCTAGGGACAGGGAATCAGCCCCAGCATTTT. Protein product: CASSLGTGNQPQHF.